This record looks at one T cell receptor (beta chain) sequence and its context. The junction and the germline gene differ at one end; a read error may be behind it. The data were obtained in a study of blood T cells in healthy people across ages. The authors ran a second PCR of roughly 6 to 12 cycles using a sample-barcoded 5' primer and a J-beta primer mix. TCRdb analysed the 5' RACE reads with MiXCR anew, one entry per CDR3 protein. Of around 870,000 distinct CDR3 sequences listed, about 28% are singletons. The sequence was obtained from a woman over 75 in good health. The sequencing input was blood.

The CDR3 region has the DNA TGTGCCAGCAGCGCGGGACTAGCGGTTACCACCAGGGAGCGGTTTTTT. It specifies CASSAGLAVTTRERFF. The chain recombines TRBV6-2 or TRBV6-3 with TRBJ2-2; 11 nucleotides line up with TRBD2. Germline V lookup: CDR1 MNHEY, CDR2 SVGEGT. The length of the CDR3 is 16 residues.